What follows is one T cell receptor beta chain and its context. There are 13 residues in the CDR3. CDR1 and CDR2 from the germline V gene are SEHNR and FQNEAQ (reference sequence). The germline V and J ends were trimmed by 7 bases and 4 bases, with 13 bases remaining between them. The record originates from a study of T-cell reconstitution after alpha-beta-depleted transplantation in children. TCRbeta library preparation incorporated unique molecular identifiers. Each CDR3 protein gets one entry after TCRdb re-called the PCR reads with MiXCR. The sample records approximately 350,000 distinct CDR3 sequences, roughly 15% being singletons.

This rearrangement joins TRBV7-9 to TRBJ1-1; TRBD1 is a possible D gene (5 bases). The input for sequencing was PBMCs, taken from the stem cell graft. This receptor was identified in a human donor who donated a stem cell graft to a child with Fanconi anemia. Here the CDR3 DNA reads TGTGCCAGCAAGGCGGTTAGGGGCACTGAAGCTTTCTTT. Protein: CASKAVRGTEAFF.